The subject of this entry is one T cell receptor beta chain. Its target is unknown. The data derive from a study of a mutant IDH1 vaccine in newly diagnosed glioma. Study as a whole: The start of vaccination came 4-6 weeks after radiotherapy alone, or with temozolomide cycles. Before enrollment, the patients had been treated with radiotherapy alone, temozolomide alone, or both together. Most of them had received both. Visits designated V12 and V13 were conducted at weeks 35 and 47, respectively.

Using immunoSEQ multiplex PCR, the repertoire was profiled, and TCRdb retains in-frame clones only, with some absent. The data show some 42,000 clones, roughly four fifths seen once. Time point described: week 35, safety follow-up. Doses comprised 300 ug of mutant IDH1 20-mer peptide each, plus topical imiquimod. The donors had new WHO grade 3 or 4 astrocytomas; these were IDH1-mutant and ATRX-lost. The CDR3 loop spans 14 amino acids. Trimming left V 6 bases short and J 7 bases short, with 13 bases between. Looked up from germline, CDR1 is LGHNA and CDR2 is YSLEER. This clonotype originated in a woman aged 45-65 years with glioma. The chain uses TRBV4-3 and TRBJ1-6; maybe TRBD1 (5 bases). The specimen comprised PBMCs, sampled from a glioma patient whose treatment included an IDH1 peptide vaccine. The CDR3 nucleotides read TGCGCCAGCAGACCAGGGATGTACAATTCACCCCTCCACTTT. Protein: CASRPGMYNSPLHF.